These 25 T cell receptor beta chains were sequenced from one sample in a study of T cells in localized non-small cell lung cancer (dated by TCRdb to about 2020). The library was produced with the immunoSEQ multiplex PCR assay. The clones in this table, taken by TCRdb from immuneACCESS, are in-frame only. Not every clone is retained; where verified, under half of the shortfall comes from an unresolved V gene, and the cause of the rest is unknown. Recorded for this sample are around 50,000 clones; about nine tenths of them occurred a single time. About 18% of the sample comes from the top ten. The sequencing here drew on peripheral blood, taken before any cancer treatment. Receptors originate from a male donor older than 55 with stage III squamous cell lung carcinoma.

The chain recombines TRBV9 with TRBJ2-3, with 7 bases matching TRBD2. Trimming took 4 bases from V and 3 from J; bases not matched to a gene: 8. The germline V gene encodes CDR1 SGDLS and CDR2 YYNGEE. The CDR3 runs to 15 residues. The CDR3 DNA reads as TGTGCCAGCAGCCAACGATGGACTAGAACAGATACGCAGTATTTT. It translates to CASSQRWTRTDTQYF. Variable domain in full (rest from reference TRBV9 and TRBJ2-3): DSGVTQTPKHLITATGQRVTLRCSPRSGDLSVYWYQQSLDQGLQFLIQYYNGEERAKGNILERFSAQQFPDLHSELNLSSLELGDSALYFCASSQRWTRTDTQYFGPGTRLTVL.

The chain links TRBV6-4 to TRBJ1-6; D is ambiguous. Trimming pared 10 bases from V and 7 bases from J, leaving 17 bases between. This CDR3 comprises 14 residues. Germline V gene lookup returns CDR1 MRHNA and CDR2 SNTAGT. Here the CDR3 DNA reads TGTGCCACCCGCCCGGGCGGCCCAAATTCACCCCTCCACTTT. Translated: CATRPGGPNSPLHF.

The chain joins TRBV19 to TRBJ1-2; D possibly corresponds to TRBD1 (5 bases). Trimming cost V 5 bases and J 4 bases, with 11 bases left between them. The CDR3 has 13 amino acids. CDR1 LNHDA and CDR2 SQIVND come from the germline V gene (reference sequence). CDR3 in DNA: TGTGCCAGTAGTTCGGACACCTTCTATGGCTACACCTTC. This gives the protein CASSSDTFYGYTF.

V and J are TRBV18 and TRBJ2-7, with 9 nucleotides matching TRBD1. V was pared by 3 bases and J by 5 bases, with 14 bases of the junction left unmatched. The CDR3 runs to 17 residues. Per the germline V gene, CDR1 is KGHSH and CDR2 is LQKENI. The CDR3 DNA reads TGTGCCAGCTCACCCCCCGCCGGGAACAGGGGGCGGGACGAGCAGTACTTC. It yields the protein CASSPPAGNRGRDEQYF.

V is TRBV10-1 and J is TRBJ1-3, with 7 bases lining up with TRBD1. V lost 9 bases, J lost 5 bases, and 19 bases stayed unmatched. CDR3 size: 17 residues. Germline V gives CDR1 WNHNN, CDR2 SYGVQD (reference sequence). The CDR3 nucleotides are TGCGCCAGTTTTGACTACTCCCGGGACAGCGATAGAAACACCATATATTTT. It is translated as CASFDYSRDSDRNTIYF.

This chain connects TRBV4-3 to TRBJ2-7; tentative D call: TRBD1 (5 bases). CDR3 length equals 15 residues. CDR1 and CDR2 (germline): LGHNA, YSLEER. V lost 0 bases and J 3 bases, leaving 12 bases between the germline ends. DNA of the CDR3: TGCGCCAGCAGCCAAGAAGCCAGGGCCCACTACGAGCAGTACTTC. This sequence encodes CASSQEARAHYEQYF.

This clone has only one observation. The rearrangement joins TRBV5-4 to TRBJ1-2; possibly TRBD1 for D (6 bases). The CDR3 contains 14 residues. V gave up 2 bases and J gave up 1 base, with 9 bases separating them. In germline, CDR1 is SGHNT, CDR2 YYREEE (reference sequence). The CDR3 DNA sequence: TGTGCCAGCAGCTTTGGACAGAATAACTATGGCTACACCTTC. This codes for CASSFGQNNYGYTF. The variable domain in full, completed from reference TRBV5-4 and TRBJ1-2, reads ETGVTQSPTHLIKTRGQQVTLRCSSQSGHNTVSWYQQALGQGPQFIFQYYREEENGRGNFPPRFSGLQFPNYSSELNVNALELDDSALYLCASSFGQNNYGYTFGSGTRLTVV.

This sequence joins TRBV14 and TRBJ2-7, with 15 bases matching TRBD2. This CDR3 has 17 amino acids. The V gene end was trimmed by 4 bases and the J gene end by 4 bases; junction bases not matched to a gene: 8. Per the germline V gene, CDR1 is SGHDN and CDR2 is FVKESK. The CDR3 sequence is CASSPRSGLAGGYEQYF. CDR3 sequence (DNA): TGTGCCAGCAGCCCCCGGTCGGGACTAGCGGGAGGTTACGAGCAGTACTTC.

This sequence joins TRBV6-5 and TRBJ2-2; the match to TRBD1 covers 7 bases. The trim removed 7 bases at V and 5 bases at J, leaving 10 bases unmatched. Germline loops: CDR1 MNHEY, CDR2 SVGAGI. The CDR3 is made up of 15 amino acids. The CDR3 nucleotides read TGTGCCAGCACCCTTACGACAGGGTATACCGGGGAGCTGTTTTTT. Translating gives CASTLTTGYTGELFF.

The rearrangement uses TRBV20-1 and TRBJ2-7; D is possibly TRBD1 (6 bases). Trimming stripped 8 bases from V and 3 bases from J, with 11 bases between. CDR1 and CDR2 from the germline V gene are DFQATT and SNEGSKA (reference sequence). This CDR3 is built from 11 residues. CDR3 sequence (DNA): TGCAGTTACAGGGTAAACTACGAGCAGTACTTC. This translates into CSYRVNYEQYF.

The gene calls are TRBV19 and TRBJ2-1; 9 bases line up with TRBD1. Germline values: CDR1 LNHDA, CDR2 SQIVND (reference sequence). V dropped 7 bases and J dropped 4; count of bases not matched to a gene: 11. The CDR3 has 16 amino acids. The CDR3 DNA follows: TGTGCCAGTACCCCGCACCGGGACAGGGTTTACAATGAGCAGTTCTTC. Amino acid sequence: CASTPHRDRVYNEQFF.

This clone came up a few times. The chain joins TRBV15 to TRBJ2-1; 8 nucleotides line up with TRBD2. With V trimmed by 4 bases and J by 0 bases, 14 bases remained unmatched. The germline V gene has CDR1 LNHNV and CDR2 YYDKDF (reference sequence). The CDR3 has 19 residues. The CDR3 DNA is TGTGCCACCAGCACTAAATTTTTCGTCGCGGGGGGCTCCTACAATGAGCAGTTCTTC. Its translation is CATSTKFFVAGGSYNEQFF.

This clone appeared a single time. The CDR3 sequence: CSVGTGGYEQYF. CDR3 bases: TGCAGCGTTGGGACAGGGGGTTACGAGCAGTACTTC. The V and J genes are TRBV29-1 and TRBJ2-7, with 10 bases lining up with TRBD1. This CDR3 is built from 12 residues. Per the germline V gene, CDR1 is SQVTM and CDR2 is ANQGSEA. Trimming cost V 4 bases and J 4 bases; bases outside gene matches: 1.

This sequence joins TRBV13 and TRBJ1-2, with no clear D. The length of the CDR3 is 13 residues. V dropped 4 bases and J dropped 14 bases, with 20 bases sitting between them. Germline values: CDR1 PRHDT, CDR2 FYEKMQ (reference sequence). CDR3 loop: CASSSGLGGLPTF. Here the CDR3 DNA reads TGTGCCAGCAGCTCAGGTCTGGGAGGGCTCCCGACCTTC.

This sequence joins TRBV5-6 and TRBJ1-4; D is ambiguous. V dropped 2 bases and J dropped 8 bases, with 19 bases sitting between them. This CDR3 is built from 16 residues. Looked up from germline, CDR1 is SGHDT and CDR2 is YYEEEE. Here the CDR3 reads CASSLGGSLESEKLFF. CDR3 DNA: TGTGCCAGCAGCTTAGGCGGGAGTCTAGAGAGCGAAAAACTGTTTTTT. The whole variable domain, remainder taken from reference TRBV5-6 and TRBJ1-4, is DAGVTQSPTHLIKTRGQQVTLRCSPKSGHDTVSWYQQALGQGPQFIFQYYEEEERQRGNFPDRFSGHQFPNYSSELNVNALLLGDSALYLCASSLGGSLESEKLFFGSGTQLSVL.

The CDR3 loop is CASSSGTLGDTIYF. The CDR3, as DNA: TGCGCCAGCAGCTCCGGGACGTTGGGGGACACCATATATTTT. The rearrangement links TRBV5-1 to TRBJ1-3; possibly TRBD1 for D (5 bases). Germline CDR1 is SGHRS and CDR2 is YFSETQ. V was trimmed by 3 bases and J by 8 bases, leaving 15 bases between them. This CDR3 spans 14 amino acids.

V gene TRBV6-9 combines with J gene TRBJ1-6; 8 nucleotides align to TRBD1. The V gene's germline CDR1 is MNHGY and CDR2 SVAAGI. The CDR3 is 14 amino acids. Trimming took 7 bases from V and 6 from J; bases not matched to a gene: 5. CDR3 DNA: TGTGCCAGCACCCAGGGGGCCCCTAATTCACCCCTCCACTTT. Translating gives CASTQGAPNSPLHF.

This chain uses TRBV30 with TRBJ2-3; D unresolved. Per the germline V gene, CDR1 is GTSNPN and CDR2 is SVGIG (reference sequence). The CDR3 runs 14 residues. V lost 0 bases, J lost 2 bases, and 9 bases lay in between. In DNA form, the CDR3 reads TGTGCCTGGAGTGTATCTCTTGTCACAGATACGCAGTATTTT. Translation gives CAWSVSLVTDTQYF.

The chain employs TRBV5-1 and TRBJ2-2; D gene unclear. This CDR3 spans 13 amino acids. Germline CDR1 is SGHRS and CDR2 is YFSETQ. The germline V and J ends were trimmed by 0 bases and 2 bases, with 2 bases remaining between them. CDR3 nucleotide sequence: TGCGCCAGCAGCTTGGATAACACCGGGGAGCTGTTTTTT. As protein: CASSLDNTGELFF. The variable domain in full, with the rest retrieved from reference TRBV5-1 and TRBJ2-2, is KAGVTQTPRYLIKTRGQQVTLSCSPISGHRSVSWYQQTPGQGLQFLFEYFSETQRNKGNFPGRFSGRQFSNSRSEMNVSTLELGDSALYLCASSLDNTGELFFGEGSRLTVL.

CDR3 nucleotide sequence: TGCGCCAGCAGCCCGGAAGGGACAGGGGGGTACAATGAGCAGTTCTTC. Protein product: CASSPEGTGGYNEQFF. The V and J genes are TRBV5-1 and TRBJ2-1, with 11 bases aligning to TRBD1. This CDR3 spans 16 amino acids. V lost 4 bases, J lost 4 bases, and 7 bases stayed unmatched. The germline V gene encodes CDR1 SGHRS and CDR2 YFSETQ.

CDR3 bases: TGTGCCAGCAGCCGGACGTACTCAGATACGCAGTATTTT. The encoded protein is CASSRTYSDTQYF. This chain joins TRBV27 and TRBJ2-3; D is uncertain. This CDR3 has 13 residues. Trimming removed 6 bases at V and 4 bases at J, with 11 bases between. Germline V lookup: CDR1 MNHEY, CDR2 SMNVEV (reference sequence).

The chain carries TRBV5-4 and TRBJ2-3; 8 nucleotides align to TRBD1. With 1 base clipped from V and 6 bases from J, the junction kept 10 bases outside the gene matches. CDR3 length equals 16 residues. The germline CDR1 and CDR2 sequences are SGHNT and YYREEE (reference sequence). CDR3 nucleotide sequence: TGTGCCAGCAGCTTGTACGAGACAGGGGAATTTGATACGCAGTATTTT. Its protein product is CASSLYETGEFDTQYF.

This sequence joins TRBV28 and TRBJ1-5; 8 nucleotides agree with TRBD1. The CDR3 has 17 amino acids. Germline V gives CDR1 MDHEN, CDR2 SYDVKM. V dropped 4 bases and J dropped 5; count of bases not matched to a gene: 13. The CDR3 sequence is CASSSPLRTGKDQPQHF. In DNA, the CDR3 is TGTGCCAGCAGTTCCCCCCTAAGGACAGGGAAGGATCAGCCCCAGCATTTT.

The V and J genes are TRBV5-6 and TRBJ1-1; D may be TRBD1 (6 bases). This CDR3 has 13 amino acids. In germline, CDR1 is SGHDT, CDR2 YYEEEE. Trimming cost V 2 bases and J 5 bases, with 10 bases left between them. In DNA, the CDR3 is TGTGCCAGCAGCTTTGGGCAGGGGACTGAAGCTTTCTTT. Translation gives CASSFGQGTEAFF.

This clone showed up just a few times. The chain combines TRBV12-5 with TRBJ1-1; D gene uncertain. This CDR3 has 11 amino acids. Germline V gene lookup returns CDR1 LGHNT and CDR2 FRNRAP. V lost 6 bases, J lost 1 base, and 3 bases lay in between. CDR3 in DNA: TGTGCTAGTGGCCCGAACACTGAAGCTTTCTTT. Its protein product is CASGPNTEAFF.